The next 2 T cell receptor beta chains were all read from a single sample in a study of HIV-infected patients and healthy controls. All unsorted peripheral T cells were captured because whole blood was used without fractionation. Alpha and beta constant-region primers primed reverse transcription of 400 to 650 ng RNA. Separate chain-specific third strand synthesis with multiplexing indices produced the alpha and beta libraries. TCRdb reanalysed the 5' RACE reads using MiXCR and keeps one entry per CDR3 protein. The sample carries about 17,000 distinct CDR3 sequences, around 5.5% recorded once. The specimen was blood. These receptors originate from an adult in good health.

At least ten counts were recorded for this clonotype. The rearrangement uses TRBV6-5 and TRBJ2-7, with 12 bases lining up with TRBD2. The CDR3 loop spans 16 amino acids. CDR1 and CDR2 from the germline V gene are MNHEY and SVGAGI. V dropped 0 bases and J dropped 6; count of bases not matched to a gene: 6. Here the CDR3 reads CASSYSGTSGSTEQYF. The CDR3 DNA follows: TGTGCCAGCAGTTACTCCGGGACTAGCGGGTCCACCGAGCAGTACTTC.

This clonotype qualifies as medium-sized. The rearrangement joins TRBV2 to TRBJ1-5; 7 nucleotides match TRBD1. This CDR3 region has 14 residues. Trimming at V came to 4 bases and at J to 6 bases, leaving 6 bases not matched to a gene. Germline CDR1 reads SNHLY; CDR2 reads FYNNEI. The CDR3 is CASSGQGSRQPQHF. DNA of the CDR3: TGTGCCAGCAGTGGACAGGGATCTCGTCAGCCCCAGCATTTT. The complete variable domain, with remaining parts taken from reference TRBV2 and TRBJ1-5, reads EPEVTQTPSHQVTQMGQEVILRCVPISNHLYFYWYRQILGQKVEFLVSFYNNEISEKSEIFDDQFSVERPDGSNFTLKIRSTKLEDSAMYFCASSGQGSRQPQHFGDGTRLSIL.